This T cell receptor (beta chain) was obtained from a study of cytomegalovirus exposure and HLA in healthy donors. Study-level points and caveats: An observed cluster of highly shared sequence variants was recorded as a likely sequencing artifact. A later analysis showed that HLA-associated TCR beta chains had undergone more clonal expansion than equally common others. An analysis done earlier found most TCR beta V segments productive about 90% or about 30% of the time.

Amplification used 60 Vbeta primers and 13 Jbeta primers. As processed by the authors: It was a later analysis that counted 79 million or so unique TCR beta chains, of which about 10 million were shared. Produced via immunoSEQ multiplex PCR; TCRdb's table is partial and in-frame only. That table is the source of V, J and clone size, and D and trimming were worked out from the DNA. Of 70,000 to 90,000 clones in the sample, about 69% are singletons; the top ten hold around 4.3%. Points on this clone: Its antigen is still unknown.

The CDR3 is made up of 14 amino acids. The germline V gene encodes CDR1 SGHNT and CDR2 YENEEA. This chain links TRBV11-3 with TRBJ2-5; D unclear. The DNA matches TRBJ2-7 better at its end, which makes the J call doubtful. This receptor was taken from a man aged 60 to 69 in good health and CMV-seronegative. Sequenced input: PBMCs. The CDR3, as DNA: TGTGCCAGCAGCTTGGGCAAGAGCTACAACGAGCAGTACTTC. Its protein product is CASSLGKSYNEQYF.